The T cell receptor (beta chain) described here comes from a study of vaccination effects on CD4 cells after COVID-19. Across the study: Either the mRNA-1273 or the BNT162b2 vaccine was given to participants as two doses. Study outcomes and limitations: Late post-vaccination, clones induced by infection and those induced by vaccine underwent marked clonal contraction.

Germline CDR1 reads SEHNR; CDR2 reads FQNEAQ (reference sequence). This CDR3 spans 14 amino acids. V lost 3 bases and J 4 bases, leaving 12 bases between the germline ends. Remarks on this clone: Its antigen is not known.

Before any sequencing was done, the ViraFEST assay used viral peptide pools to expand antigen-specific CD4+ T cells. Scientists isolated CD4+ T cells after an approximately ten-day culture period ended. Recipients of the vaccine had no prior SARS-CoV-2 infection and negative nucleocapsid antibodies. Cultures of some 2.2 million PBMC per well contained approximately 10 IU/ml IL-2 plus 10 ug/ml peptides. The assay was immunoSEQ multiplex PCR, and TCRdb's table has in-frame clones only and misses some. The profile shows 20,000 to 25,000 clones, approximately 70% of them singletons. The specimen comprised CD4+ T cells from PBMCs cultured with HCoV-NL63 spike peptides, sampled before COVID-19 vaccination. The TCR comes from a human donor who received a COVID-19 vaccine. The genes are TRBV7-9 and TRBJ1-1, with D maybe TRBD1 (5 bases). CDR3 in amino acids: CASSLGMRGTEAFF. CDR3 nucleotides: TGTGCCAGCAGCTTGGGGATGAGGGGCACTGAAGCTTTCTTT.